Presented here are 3 T cell receptor beta chains from one specimen sequenced in a study of T cell responses to AZD1222 COVID-19 vaccine. Produced via immunoSEQ multiplex PCR; TCRdb's table is partial and in-frame only. The sample has more than 110,000 clones, roughly 90% seen once; the top ten hold about 5.9%. The sample was peripheral blood, taken on day 0 of AZD1222 vaccination. The source is an adult in good health.

This chain uses TRBV29-1 with TRBJ2-7, with a tentative D call TRBD1 (6 bases). The CDR3 has 11 residues. Germline CDR1 and CDR2: SQVTM and ANQGSEA. V was shortened by 6 bases and J by 2 bases, with 8 bases between the two germline ends. The CDR3 bases are TGCAGCGTAGGACAGACCTACGAGCAGTACTTC. This codes for CSVGQTYEQYF.

This clone was seen a handful of times. The chain carries TRBV30 and TRBJ2-7; possible D gene TRBD2, 6 bases. CDR3 length: 18 residues. With 0 bases removed from V and 6 bases from J, the gap between germline ends came to 27 bases. Germline V lookup: CDR1 GTSNPN, CDR2 SVGIG (reference sequence). CDR3: CAWSVSRLTGRPAGEQYF. In DNA form, the CDR3 reads TGTGCCTGGAGTGTATCTCGGTTGACGGGGAGGCCCGCCGGCGAGCAGTACTTC.

V is TRBV7-8 and J is TRBJ1-2, with a tentative D call TRBD1 (5 bases). V was pared by 1 base and J by 8 bases, with 11 bases between. Germline CDR1 is SGHVS and CDR2 is FQNEAQ. This CDR3 is built from 13 residues. The CDR3 DNA reads as TGTGCCAGCAGCTTAGTCAGGGCGGGGGGCTACACCTTC. Translating it yields CASSLVRAGGYTF.